Sequencing of this T cell receptor (beta chain) was carried out in a study of T cells in Graves' hyperthyroidism and ophthalmopathy. The wider study: The authors collected peripheral blood at initial diagnosis, before any treatment.

The investigators amplified TCR beta CDR3 regions from RNA transcripts. In the first-round RT-PCR of the TCR CDR3, the HTBI primer set was used. MiXCR was run by TCRdb on the multiplex PCR reads, yielding one entry per CDR3 protein. Here the sample spans about 290,000 distinct CDR3 sequences, 12% to 15% being singletons. Trimming cost V 5 bases and J 0 bases, with 16 bases left between them. In germline, CDR1 is SGHTA, CDR2 FQGNSA. CDR3 length equals 16 residues. Points from the study as a whole: Blood also held most thyroid clonotypes expanded beyond 0.001.

This clonotype came up many times. Its cognate antigen is unknown. The chain combines TRBV7-2 with TRBJ1-1; possible D gene TRBD1, 5 bases. The sequenced sample was blood. This TCR was recovered from a woman in her forties with Graves' hyperthyroidism. CDR3 in DNA: TGTGCCAGCAGCCAGGCCCCCGCGACAGTGAACACTGAAGCTTTCTTT. Its protein product is CASSQAPATVNTEAFF.